The 21 T cell receptor beta chains reported below all come from one sample, sequenced in a study of CD8 T cells in ankylosing spondylitis. TCRdb itself ran the 5' RACE reads through MiXCR, one entry per CDR3 protein. The sample holds some 180,000 distinct CDR3 sequences, 15% to 20% seen once. The sample was blood, either unsorted or a sorted T cell fraction (not recorded which). The origin of the receptors is a male donor aged 10 to 30 with ankylosing spondylitis or in good health (not recorded which).

The V call is TRBV29-1, the J call TRBJ2-3, with TRBD2 as a possible D gene (5 bases). The CDR3 contains 12 residues. V lost 4 bases and J 3 bases, leaving 8 bases between the germline ends. CDR1 is SQVTM, CDR2 ANQGSEA, per germline. CDR3 nucleotides: TGCAGCGTTGGGGGAGAGACAGATACGCAGTATTTT. Its translation is CSVGGETDTQYF.

In this sample, this clonotype turned up many times. The chain employs TRBV11-2 and TRBJ2-2; tentative D call: TRBD1 (6 bases). Germline CDR1 and CDR2: SGHAT and FQNNGV. The CDR3 covers 14 residues. V was shortened by 1 base and J by 5 bases, with 8 bases between the two germline ends. The CDR3: CASSLAQGTGELFF. The CDR3 region has the DNA TGTGCCAGCAGCTTAGCTCAGGGGACCGGGGAGCTGTTTTTT.

This clonotype came up many times. CDR3 residues: CASSYSMFRRASYNEQFF. The CDR3 nucleotides are TGTGCCAGCAGTTACTCGATGTTCAGGAGGGCCTCCTACAATGAGCAGTTCTTC. This chain links TRBV6-5 with TRBJ2-1; possibly TRBD2 for D (6 bases). The germline V gene has CDR1 MNHEY and CDR2 SVGAGI. The germline V and J ends were trimmed by 0 bases and 0 bases, with 15 bases remaining between them. The CDR3 runs 18 residues.

This clonotype was recorded at least ten times. V is TRBV6-6 and J is TRBJ1-2; no reliable D call. The germline V and J ends were trimmed by 4 bases and 7 bases, with 13 bases remaining between them. Germline V lookup: CDR1 MNHNY, CDR2 SVGAGI (reference sequence). The CDR3 totals 13 residues. The CDR3 DNA reads TGTGCCAGCAGTTCCCCAGCCCGGGGTGGCTACACCTTC. It translates to CASSSPARGGYTF.

The chain uses TRBV27 and TRBJ2-2; 7 nucleotides match TRBD2. The CDR3 length is 12 residues. Germline-derived CDR1 and CDR2 are MNHEY and SMNVEV (reference sequence). V was pared by 8 bases and J by 7 bases, with 4 bases of the junction left unmatched. Written as DNA, the CDR3 is TGTGCCAGCGGCTGGGGGGGCGGGGAGCTGTTTTTT. Residues: CASGWGGGELFF.

There are many counts of this clonotype. The rearrangement uses TRBV25-1 and TRBJ2-3; TRBD2 matches at 9 bases. From germline, CDR1 is MGHDK and CDR2 SYGVNS. V shed 5 bases and J 4 bases; nucleotides not matched to a gene: 7. This CDR3 is built from 15 residues. DNA of the CDR3: TGTGCCAGCAGTTCTAGCGGGATGTGGGCAGATACGCAGTATTTT. It codes for CASSSSGMWADTQYF.

This clonotype was seen repeatedly, ten times or more. The rearrangement uses TRBV20-1 and TRBJ2-3; TRBD2 agrees at 10 bases. Per germline, CDR1 DFQATT and CDR2 SNEGSKA (reference sequence). With V trimmed by 7 bases and J by 6 bases, 7 bases remained unmatched. The CDR3 length is 13 residues. The CDR3 loop reads CSGWPGLADTQYF. CDR3 DNA: TGCAGTGGATGGCCGGGACTAGCGGATACGCAGTATTTT.

This clonotype is a singleton in its sample. The chain combines TRBV20-1 with TRBJ2-7; 10 bases line up with TRBD1. Germline lookup yields CDR1 DFQATT and CDR2 SNEGSKA (reference sequence). The CDR3 is made up of 13 amino acids. V trimming: 5 bases; J trimming: 2 bases; junction bases outside the gene matches: 3. CDR3 in amino acids: CSAPGTGAYEQYF. CDR3 DNA: TGCAGTGCTCCCGGGACAGGGGCCTACGAGCAGTACTTC.

V usage is TRBV20-1 and J usage is TRBJ2-1; D ambiguous. Trimming removed 2 bases from V and 0 bases from J, with 2 bases in between. The CDR3 extends over 12 amino acids. Germline V gene lookup returns CDR1 DFQATT and CDR2 SNEGSKA (reference sequence). CDR3: CSARLSYNEQFF. The CDR3 DNA reads as TGCAGTGCTAGACTCTCCTACAATGAGCAGTTCTTC.

This clonotype appeared a few times. V gene TRBV29-1 combines with J gene TRBJ2-7; D gene unclear. This CDR3 is 11 amino acids long. Germline CDR1 SQVTM, CDR2 ANQGSEA. V was shortened by 0 bases and J by 6 bases, with 6 bases between the two germline ends. CDR3: CSVEEGAEQYV. The CDR3 DNA follows: TGCAGCGTTGAAGAAGGTGCCGAGCAGTACGTC.

This clonotype was observed many times. This chain connects TRBV4-3 to TRBJ1-3; the D gene is possibly TRBD1 (5 bases). Trimming removed 1 base at V and 2 bases at J, with 9 bases between. The CDR3 is 15 amino acids. CDR1 and CDR2 from the germline V gene are LGHNA and YSLEER. The CDR3, as DNA: TGCGCCAGCAGCCAAGGGGGGATGACTGGAAACACCATATATTTT. Its translation is CASSQGGMTGNTIYF.

This clonotype was seen repeatedly, ten times or more. The genes are TRBV11-2 and TRBJ2-5; 11 bases are shared with TRBD2. With V trimmed by 1 base and J by 9 bases, 7 bases remained unmatched. Germline values: CDR1 SGHAT, CDR2 FQNNGV. This CDR3 comprises 15 residues. CDR3 residues: CASSLASGRPGAQYF. CDR3 nucleotide sequence: TGTGCCAGCAGCTTAGCTAGCGGGAGGCCCGGGGCCCAGTACTTC.

This clonotype was seen repeatedly, ten times or more. The CDR3, as DNA: TGTGCCAGCAGCCCGGGTAGCGGAGCCTACAATGAGCAGTTCTTC. Encoded protein: CASSPGSGAYNEQFF. The V call is TRBV12-3 or TRBV12-4, the J call TRBJ2-1, with a tentative D call TRBD2 (6 bases). The CDR3 extends over 15 amino acids. V shed 6 bases and J shed 2 bases, with 14 bases lying between them.

This clonotype was observed at least ten times. V is TRBV12-3 or TRBV12-4 and J is TRBJ2-2, with 8 bases lining up with TRBD2. Unmatched junction bases numbered 9, after V lost 4 bases and J lost 5 bases. CDR3 length: 16 amino acids. The chain's CDR3 is CASSWPGLGITGELFF. CDR3 coding DNA: TGTGCCAGCAGTTGGCCGGGACTAGGGATTACCGGGGAGCTGTTTTTT.

The chain joins TRBV27 to TRBJ2-5, with D possibly being TRBD1 or TRBD2 (5 bases each). Germline V CDR1 and CDR2: MNHEY, SMNVEV (reference sequence). Trimming removed 1 base at V and 5 bases at J, with 14 bases between. The CDR3 length is 15 residues. The CDR3 DNA follows: TGTGCCAGCAGTTTATGGGATGGGGGTAGGGAGACCCAGTACTTC. The encoded protein is CASSLWDGGRETQYF.

The rearrangement joins TRBV19 to TRBJ2-7, with a weak D call TRBD2 (5 bases). This CDR3 spans 13 amino acids. Germline V lookup: CDR1 LNHDA, CDR2 SQIVND (reference sequence). V gave up 5 bases and J gave up 5 bases, with 13 bases separating them. The CDR3 DNA sequence: TGTGCCAGTAGTGCTACTAGAACCCACGAGCAGTACGTC. Translated, it gives CASSATRTHEQYV.

This clonotype was counted ten times or more. The genes are TRBV5-6 and TRBJ2-2, with a possible D match to TRBD1 (5 bases). Germline values: CDR1 SGHDT, CDR2 YYEEEE. The V gene lost 1 base and the J gene lost 5 bases, with 9 bases spanning the gap. The CDR3 totals 14 residues. For the CDR3, the DNA is TGTGCCAGCAGCTTGAAGGGGTGGACCGGGGAGCTGTTTTTT. Amino acids: CASSLKGWTGELFF.

V usage is TRBV12-3 or TRBV12-4 and J usage is TRBJ2-6, with D possibly called TRBD1 or TRBD2 (6 bases each). This CDR3 has 16 amino acids. Trimming shortened V by 4 bases and J by 1 base, and 11 bases separated the two germline ends. CDR3 protein: CASSYGGGSGANVLTF. CDR3 nucleotides: TGTGCCAGCAGTTACGGAGGGGGGTCTGGGGCCAACGTCCTGACTTTC.

This clonotype was seen at least ten times. V is TRBV28 and J is TRBJ2-2; D remains unclear. The CDR3 loop spans 13 amino acids. Germline V gene data show CDR1 as MDHEN and CDR2 as SYDVKM. V dropped 6 bases and J dropped 1 base, with 6 bases sitting between them. In DNA, the CDR3 is TGTGCCAGCAGGGACGAGAACACCGGGGAGCTGTTTTTT. Translating it yields CASRDENTGELFF. Based on the CDR3 plus reference TRBV28 and TRBJ2-2, the full variable domain is DVKVTQSSRYLVKRTGEKVFLECVQDMDHENMFWYRQDPGLGLRLIYFSYDVKMKEKGDIPEGYSVSREKKERFSLILESASTNQTSMYLCASRDENTGELFFGEGSRLTVL.

This clonotype was detected ten times or more. The rearrangement uses TRBV5-6 and TRBJ2-5; D not certain. The germline V and J ends were trimmed by 0 bases and 5 bases, with 11 bases remaining between them. The CDR3 loop spans 14 amino acids. The V gene's germline CDR1 is SGHDT and CDR2 YYEEEE. CDR3 loop: CASSLDASRETQYF. CDR3 DNA: TGTGCCAGCAGCTTGGATGCCAGTCGGGAGACCCAGTACTTC.

This clonotype was found many times. This chain links TRBV5-5 with TRBJ2-7; no reliable D call. V dropped 0 bases and J dropped 2 bases, with 18 bases sitting between them. Germline CDR1 reads SGHKS; CDR2 reads YYEKEE (reference sequence). The CDR3 loop spans 17 amino acids. The CDR3 coding sequence is TGTGCCAGCAGCTTGGGTTGGCCAGCTCGCATCGCCTACGAGCAGTACGTC. Amino acids: CASSLGWPARIAYEQYV.